Given below is one T cell receptor (beta chain) in context. The CDR3 extends over 14 amino acids. Germline values: CDR1 SGHRS, CDR2 YFSETQ. V was shortened by 6 bases and J by 5 bases, with 14 bases between the two germline ends. These data originate in a study of OX40 agonist ivuxolimab in advanced cancers. In the study overall: It was permissible to have had prior anti-PD-1, anti-PD-L1 or anti-CTLA-4 therapy, and about 40% had some.

The repertoire was sequenced with immunoSEQ multiplex PCR; TCRdb's copy has only in-frame clones and lacks some. The table has about 67,000 clones, approximately 84% seen once; the top ten hold 2%. This chain joins TRBV5-1 and TRBJ2-2; no definite D call. The receptor was isolated from an adult with an advanced solid tumor such as melanoma, head and neck, liver or kidney cancer. The sequencing here drew on CD4+ or CD8+ T cells sorted from blood, taken in a trial of the OX40 agonist ivuxolimab. The CDR3 DNA reads TGCGCCAGCAAGATACTCCCCGGGACCGGGGAGCTGTTTTTT. This encodes CASKILPGTGELFF.